This T cell receptor (beta chain) was obtained from a study of shared T cell receptors in the human thymus (dated by TCRdb to about 2021). In terms of the full investigation: The study examined how self-reactive, shared T-cell receptor alpha chains are generated in the human thymus.

Libraries were prepared through the immunoSEQ multiplex PCR assay. This immuneACCESS table, as held by TCRdb, lists in-frame sequences with V and J called but not all clones. Of the missing ones, under half trace to an unresolved V gene in checked studies; the others have no known cause. Across this sample there are 55,000 to 75,000 clones, with 90% to 95% seen only once. The top ten clonotypes cover less than 0.04% of the sample. In the case of this clone: Which antigen it targets is not known. Per-nucleotide qualities are absent, and no much larger clonotype sits a single base away.

Trimming accounts for 5 bases at V and 9 bases at J, while the number of junction bases matched to no gene is 13. Via the germline V gene, CDR1 is SGHTA and CDR2 FQGNSA. From the cysteine up to the phenylalanine, the CDR3 has a length of 15 residues. The sequence is cut down to CDR3 DNA, 45 bases in frame from base 1. Input material: thymocytes. The TCR sequence derives from a human donor. The chain links TRBV7-2 with TRBJ2-5, and 9 junction bases match TRBD2. The CDR3 has the sequence CASSPIGGGGRSQYF. At the DNA level, the sequence is TGTGCCAGCAGCCCTATAGGCGGGGGGGGTAGGTCCCAGTACTTC.